This TCR beta chain was identified during a study of control samples from healthy donors and cancer patients. TCRdb keeps only in-frame clones here, not all; method: immunoSEQ multiplex PCR. The sample has tens of thousands of clones; around 87% are singletons. The ends lost 4 bases at V and 1 base at J; junction bases unmatched: 6. Germline CDR1 reads SGHRS; CDR2 reads YFSETQ. The CDR3 contains 16 residues. Input material: PBMCs. This TCR came from a man in his fifties or sixties with head and neck cancer. V usage is TRBV5-1 and J usage is TRBJ2-5; 11 nucleotides match TRBD2. CDR3 sequence: CASSPSGTSGQETQYF. The CDR3 DNA is TGCGCCAGCAGCCCCTCCGGGACTAGCGGCCAAGAGACCCAGTACTTC.